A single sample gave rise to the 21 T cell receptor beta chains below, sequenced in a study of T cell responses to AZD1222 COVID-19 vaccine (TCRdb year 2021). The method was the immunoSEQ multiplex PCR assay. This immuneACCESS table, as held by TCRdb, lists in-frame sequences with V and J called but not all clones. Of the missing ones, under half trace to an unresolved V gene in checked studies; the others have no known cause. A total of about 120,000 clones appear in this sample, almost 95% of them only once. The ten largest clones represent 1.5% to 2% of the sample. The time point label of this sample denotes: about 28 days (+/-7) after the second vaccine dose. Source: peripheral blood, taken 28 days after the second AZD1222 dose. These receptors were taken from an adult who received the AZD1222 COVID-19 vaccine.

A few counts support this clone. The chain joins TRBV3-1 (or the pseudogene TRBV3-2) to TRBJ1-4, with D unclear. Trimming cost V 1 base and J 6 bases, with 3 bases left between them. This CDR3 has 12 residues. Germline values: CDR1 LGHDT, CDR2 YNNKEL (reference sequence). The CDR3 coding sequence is TGTGCCAGCAGCCAAGCACATGAAAAACTGTTTTTT. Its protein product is CASSQAHEKLFF.

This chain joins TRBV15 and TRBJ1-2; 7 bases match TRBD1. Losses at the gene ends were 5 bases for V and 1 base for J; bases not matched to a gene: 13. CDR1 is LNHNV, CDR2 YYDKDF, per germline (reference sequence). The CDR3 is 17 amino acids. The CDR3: CATSPNPGTADNYGYTF. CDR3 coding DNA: TGTGCCACCAGCCCTAATCCGGGGACAGCAGATAACTATGGCTACACCTTC.

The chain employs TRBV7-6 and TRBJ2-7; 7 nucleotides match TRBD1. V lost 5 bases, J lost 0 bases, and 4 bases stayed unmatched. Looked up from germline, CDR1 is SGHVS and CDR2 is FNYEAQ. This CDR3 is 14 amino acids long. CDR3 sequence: CASSKDRSSYEQYF. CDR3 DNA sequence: TGTGCCAGCAGCAAGGACAGGAGCTCCTACGAGCAGTACTTC.

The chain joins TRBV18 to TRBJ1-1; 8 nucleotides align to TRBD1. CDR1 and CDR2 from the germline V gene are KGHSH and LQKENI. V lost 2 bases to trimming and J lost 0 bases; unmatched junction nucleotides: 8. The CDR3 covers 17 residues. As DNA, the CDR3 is TGTGCCAGCTCACCAACCCAGGGGGCCCTCATGAACACTGAAGCTTTCTTT. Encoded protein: CASSPTQGALMNTEAFF.

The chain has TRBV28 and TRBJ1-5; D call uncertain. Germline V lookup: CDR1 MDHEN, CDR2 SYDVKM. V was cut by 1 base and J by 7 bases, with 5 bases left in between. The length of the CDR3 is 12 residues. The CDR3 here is CASSLFMQPQHF. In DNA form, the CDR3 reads TGTGCCAGCAGTTTATTTATGCAGCCCCAGCATTTT.

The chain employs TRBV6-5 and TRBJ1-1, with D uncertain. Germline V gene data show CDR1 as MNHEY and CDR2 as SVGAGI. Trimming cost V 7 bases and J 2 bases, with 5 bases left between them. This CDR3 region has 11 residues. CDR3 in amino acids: CASIGNTEAFF. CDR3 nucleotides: TGTGCCAGCATAGGTAACACTGAAGCTTTCTTT.

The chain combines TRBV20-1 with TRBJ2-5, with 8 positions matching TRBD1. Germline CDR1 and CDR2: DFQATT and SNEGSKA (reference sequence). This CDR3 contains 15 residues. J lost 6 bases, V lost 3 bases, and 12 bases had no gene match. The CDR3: CSASVPGQGGKTQYF. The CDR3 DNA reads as TGCAGTGCTAGTGTCCCAGGACAGGGAGGAAAGACCCAGTACTTC.

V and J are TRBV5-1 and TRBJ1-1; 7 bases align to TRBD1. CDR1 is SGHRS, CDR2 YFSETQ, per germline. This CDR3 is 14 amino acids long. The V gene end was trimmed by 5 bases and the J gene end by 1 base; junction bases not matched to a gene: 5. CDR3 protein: CASSTGTENTEAFF. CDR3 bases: TGCGCCAGCAGTACCGGGACAGAGAACACTGAAGCTTTCTTT.

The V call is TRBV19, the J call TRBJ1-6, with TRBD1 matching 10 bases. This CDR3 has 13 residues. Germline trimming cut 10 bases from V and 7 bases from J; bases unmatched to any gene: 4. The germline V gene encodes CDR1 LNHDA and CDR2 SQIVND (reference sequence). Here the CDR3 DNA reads TGTGCCACCAGGGGACAGGGGAATTCACCCCTCCACTTT. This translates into CATRGQGNSPLHF.

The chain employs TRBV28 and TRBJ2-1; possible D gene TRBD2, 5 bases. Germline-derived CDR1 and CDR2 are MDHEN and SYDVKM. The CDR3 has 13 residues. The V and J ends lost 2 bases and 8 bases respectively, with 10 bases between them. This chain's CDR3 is CASSLAGIYEQFF. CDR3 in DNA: TGTGCCAGCAGTTTAGCCGGGATCTATGAGCAGTTCTTC.

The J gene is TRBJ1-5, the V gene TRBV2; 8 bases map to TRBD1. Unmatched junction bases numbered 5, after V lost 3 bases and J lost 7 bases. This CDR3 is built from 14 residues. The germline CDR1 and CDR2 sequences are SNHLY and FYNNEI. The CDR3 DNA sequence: TGTGCCAGCAGTGATAACAGGGGGGAACAGCCCCAGCATTTT. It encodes CASSDNRGEQPQHF.

The CDR3 bases are TGTGCCAGCAGCCAAAATTCCGGGACTAGCTGGTACAATGAGCAGTTCTTC. Encoded protein: CASSQNSGTSWYNEQFF. J is TRBJ2-1 and V is TRBV4-2; TRBD2 matches at 9 bases. Germline assignment: CDR1 LGHNA and CDR2 YNFKEQ. This CDR3 has 17 residues. V shed 2 bases, J shed 4 bases, and the junction held 9 bases outside the gene matches.

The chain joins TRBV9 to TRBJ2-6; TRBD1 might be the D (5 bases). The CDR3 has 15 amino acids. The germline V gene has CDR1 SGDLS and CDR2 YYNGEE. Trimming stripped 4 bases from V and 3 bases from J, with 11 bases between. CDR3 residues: CASSLQDFGANVLTF. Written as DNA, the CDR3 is TGTGCCAGCAGCTTACAGGATTTTGGGGCCAACGTCCTGACTTTC.

CDR3 DNA: TGTGCCAGCAGCTTAGGCGGGGCTAGCGGGGGTGAGCAGTTCTTC. Residues: CASSLGGASGGEQFF. V usage is TRBV7-2 and J usage is TRBJ2-1; 10 bases map to TRBD2. Per the germline V gene, CDR1 is SGHTA and CDR2 is FQGNSA. The CDR3 runs 15 residues. Trimming removed 1 base from V and 9 bases from J; junction bases left unmatched: 6.

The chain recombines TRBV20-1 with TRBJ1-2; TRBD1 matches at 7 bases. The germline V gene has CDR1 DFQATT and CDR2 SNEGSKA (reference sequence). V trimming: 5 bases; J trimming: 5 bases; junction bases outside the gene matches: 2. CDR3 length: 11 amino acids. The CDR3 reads CSAGGQYGYTF. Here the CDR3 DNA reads TGCAGTGCTGGGGGACAGTATGGCTACACCTTC.

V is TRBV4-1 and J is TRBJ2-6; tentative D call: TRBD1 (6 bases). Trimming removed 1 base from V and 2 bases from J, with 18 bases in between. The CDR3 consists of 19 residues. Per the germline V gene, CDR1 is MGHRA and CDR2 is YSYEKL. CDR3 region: CASSQVIARGPAGANVLTF. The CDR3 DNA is TGCGCCAGCAGCCAAGTTATAGCCAGGGGTCCCGCTGGGGCCAACGTCCTGACTTTC.

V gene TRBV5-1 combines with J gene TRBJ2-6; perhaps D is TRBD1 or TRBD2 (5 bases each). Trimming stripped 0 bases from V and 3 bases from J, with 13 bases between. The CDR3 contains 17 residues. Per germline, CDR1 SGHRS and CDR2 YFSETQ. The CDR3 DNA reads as TGCGCCAGCAGCTTGGCCCCCTCGGGGCTTGGGGCCAACGTCCTGACTTTC. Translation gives CASSLAPSGLGANVLTF.

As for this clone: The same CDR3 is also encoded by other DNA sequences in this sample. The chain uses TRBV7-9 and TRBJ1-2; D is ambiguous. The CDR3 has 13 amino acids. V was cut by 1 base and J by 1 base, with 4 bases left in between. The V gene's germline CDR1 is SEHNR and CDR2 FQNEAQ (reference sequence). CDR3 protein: CASSLGGNYGYTF. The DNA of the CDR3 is TGTGCCAGCAGCTTAGGTGGTAACTATGGCTACACCTTC.

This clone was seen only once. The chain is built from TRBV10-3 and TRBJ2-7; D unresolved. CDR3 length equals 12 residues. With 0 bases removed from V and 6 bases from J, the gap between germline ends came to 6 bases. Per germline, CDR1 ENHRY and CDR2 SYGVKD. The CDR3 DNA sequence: TGTGCCATCAGTGAGTCTGTGCTCGAGCAGTACTTC. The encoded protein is CAISESVLEQYF.

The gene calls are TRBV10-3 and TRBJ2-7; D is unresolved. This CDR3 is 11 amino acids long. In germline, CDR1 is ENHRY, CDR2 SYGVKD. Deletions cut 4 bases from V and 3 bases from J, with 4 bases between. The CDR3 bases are TGTGCCATCAGTGGTTACTACGAGCAGTACTTC. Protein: CAISGYYEQYF.

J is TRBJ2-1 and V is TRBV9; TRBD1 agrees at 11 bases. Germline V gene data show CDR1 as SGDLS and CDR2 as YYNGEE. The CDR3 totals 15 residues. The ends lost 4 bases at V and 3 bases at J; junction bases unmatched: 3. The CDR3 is CASSRTGGLYNEQFF. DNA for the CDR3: TGTGCCAGCAGCCGGACAGGGGGCCTCTACAATGAGCAGTTCTTC. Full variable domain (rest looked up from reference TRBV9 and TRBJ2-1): DSGVTQTPKHLITATGQRVTLRCSPRSGDLSVYWYQQSLDQGLQFLIQYYNGEERAKGNILERFSAQQFPDLHSELNLSSLELGDSALYFCASSRTGGLYNEQFFGPGTRLTVL.